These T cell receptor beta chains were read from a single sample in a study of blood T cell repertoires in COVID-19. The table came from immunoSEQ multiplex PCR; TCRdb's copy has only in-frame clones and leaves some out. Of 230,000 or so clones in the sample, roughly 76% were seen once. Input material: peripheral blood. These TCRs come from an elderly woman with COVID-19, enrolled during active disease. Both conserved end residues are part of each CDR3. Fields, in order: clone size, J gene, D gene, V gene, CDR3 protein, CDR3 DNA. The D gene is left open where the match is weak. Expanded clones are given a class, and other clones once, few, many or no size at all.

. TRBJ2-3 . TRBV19 CASSIRGESTDTQYF TGTGCCAGTAGTATCAGGGGCGAGAGCACAGATACGCAGTATTTT
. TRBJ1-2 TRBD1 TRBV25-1 CASSQISRTGGYGYTF TGTGCCAGCAGCCAAATCTCTCGGACAGGGGGCTATGGCTACACCTTC
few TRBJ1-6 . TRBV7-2 CASSLGGRGSPLHF TGTGCCAGCAGCTTGGGGGGTAGAGGTTCACCCCTCCACTTT
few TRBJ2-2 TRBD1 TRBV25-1 CASGIGTGDTGELFF TGTGCCAGCGGTATCGGGACAGGGGACACCGGGGAGCTGTTTTTT
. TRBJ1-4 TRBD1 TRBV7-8 CASSRSRRDRATLGKLFF TGTGCCAGCAGCAGAAGTCGCCGGGACAGGGCGACCTTGGGGAAACTGTTTTTT
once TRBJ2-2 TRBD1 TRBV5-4 CATGTGGYSTGELFF TGTGCTACCGGGACAGGGGGTTACAGTACCGGGGAGCTGTTTTTT
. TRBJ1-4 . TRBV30 CAWSVGGTNEKLFF TGTGCCTGGAGTGTAGGGGGAACTAATGAAAAACTGTTTTTT
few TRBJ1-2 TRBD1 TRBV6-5 CASSLQGDYGYTF TGTGCCAGCAGCCTACAGGGGGACTATGGCTACACCTTC
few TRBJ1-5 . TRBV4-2 CASSHPGSNQPQHF TGTGCCAGCAGCCATCCCGGGAGCAATCAGCCCCAGCATTTT
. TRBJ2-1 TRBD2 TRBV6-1 CASSEKAGARNYEQFF TGTGCCAGCAGTGAAAAAGCGGGGGCTCGAAACTATGAGCAGTTCTTC
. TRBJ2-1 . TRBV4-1 CASSQDLYRGAYYNEQFF TGCGCCAGCAGCCAAGATCTGTATCGGGGGGCATATTACAATGAGCAGTTCTTC
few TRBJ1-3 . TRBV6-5 CASSPGDSGNTIYF TGTGCCAGCAGTCCGGGGGACTCTGGAAACACCATATATTTT
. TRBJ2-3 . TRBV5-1 CASSMQLVGTDTQYF TGCGCCAGCAGCATGCAACTAGTGGGCACAGATACGCAGTATTTT